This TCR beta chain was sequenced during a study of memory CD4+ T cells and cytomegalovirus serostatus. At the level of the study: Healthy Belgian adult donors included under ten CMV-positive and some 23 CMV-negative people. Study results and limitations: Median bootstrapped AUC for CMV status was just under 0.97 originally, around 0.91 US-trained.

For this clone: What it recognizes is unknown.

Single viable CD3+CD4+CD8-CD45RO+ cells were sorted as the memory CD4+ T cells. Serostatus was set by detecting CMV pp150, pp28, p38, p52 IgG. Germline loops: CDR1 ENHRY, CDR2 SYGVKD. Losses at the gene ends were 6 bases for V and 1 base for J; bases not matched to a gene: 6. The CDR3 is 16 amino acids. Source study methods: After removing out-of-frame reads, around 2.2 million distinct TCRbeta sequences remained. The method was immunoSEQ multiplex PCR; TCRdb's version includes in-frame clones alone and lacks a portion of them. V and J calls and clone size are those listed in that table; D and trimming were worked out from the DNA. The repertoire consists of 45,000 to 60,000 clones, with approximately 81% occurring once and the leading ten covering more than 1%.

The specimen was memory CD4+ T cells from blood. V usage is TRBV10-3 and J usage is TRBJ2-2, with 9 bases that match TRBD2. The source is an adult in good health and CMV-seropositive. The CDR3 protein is CAIREISGGNTGELFF. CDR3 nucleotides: TGTGCCATCAGGGAAATTAGCGGGGGGAACACCGGGGAGCTGTTTTTT.